This is a list of T cell receptor beta chains from one sample in a study of cytomegalovirus exposure and HLA in healthy donors. TCRdb keeps only in-frame clones here, not all; method: immunoSEQ multiplex PCR. The sample has under 250,000 clones; 76% are singletons. Sequencing was performed on PBMCs. Receptors originate from a man younger than 30 in good health and CMV-seronegative. CDR3s include the opening cysteine and the closing phenylalanine or tryptophan. The order of the fields is CDR3 protein, CDR3 DNA, J gene, clone size, D gene, V gene. The D gene is left open where the match is weak. Part of the rows lack a size; the others show once, few, many or a class for expanded clones.

CASSEFVGGADTQYF,TGCGCCAGCAGTGAGTTTGTAGGAGGAGCGGATACGCAGTATTTT,TRBJ2-3,NA,NA,TRBV10-2
CASSLDGGLGDTQYF,TGTGCCAGCAGCTTAGATGGCGGGTTAGGAGATACGCAGTATTTT,TRBJ2-3,NA,NA,TRBV7-2
CASRPGARGNAGELFF,TGTGCCAGCAGACCCGGGGCCAGGGGGAACGCCGGGGAGCTGTTTTTT,TRBJ2-2,NA,TRBD1,TRBV11-2
CASSLGHVQETQYF,TGTGCCAGCAGCTTGGGACATGTCCAAGAGACCCAGTACTTC,TRBJ2-5,NA,NA,TRBV7-8
CAWSQGLESPLHF,TGTGCCTGGTCCCAGGGTCTTGAGTCACCCCTCCACTTT,TRBJ1-6,once,NA,TRBV30
CASSLGLAGSYEQYF,TGCGCCAGCAGCTTGGGTCTAGCCGGTTCCTACGAGCAGTACTTC,TRBJ2-7,NA,NA,TRBV5-1
CASSLDVARETQYF,TGTGCCAGCAGCTTGGACGTAGCCCGAGAGACCCAGTACTTC,TRBJ2-5,NA,NA,TRBV5-4
CASSYMKGMNGYTF,TGTGCCAGCAGTTACATGAAGGGGATGAATGGCTACACCTTC,TRBJ1-2,NA,NA,TRBV6-5
CASSQSSGGEPQHF,TGCGCCAGCAGTCAATCGTCAGGGGGTGAGCCCCAGCATTTT,TRBJ1-5,few,TRBD1,TRBV23-1
CASSSRGGAYGYTF,TGTGCCAGCAGCTCCCGGGGAGGGGCCTATGGCTACACCTTC,TRBJ1-2,NA,NA,TRBV7-3
CASSAFELAAGDTQYF,TGTGCCAGCAGCGCCTTCGAACTAGCGGCGGGGGATACGCAGTATTTT,TRBJ2-3,NA,TRBD2,TRBV2
CASSRPRDRVETQYF,TGTGCCAGCAGTAGGCCCCGAGACAGGGTCGAGACCCAGTACTTC,TRBJ2-5,few,TRBD1,TRBV28
CASSYGTSGSGEQFF,TGTGCCAGCAGTTACGGGACTAGCGGGAGTGGCGAGCAGTTCTTC,TRBJ2-1,NA,TRBD2,TRBV6-5
CASSLSTGVVQPQHF,TGTGCCAGCAGTTTATCGACAGGGGTTGTTCAGCCCCAGCATTTT,TRBJ1-5,NA,TRBD1,TRBV28
CASSGEGIGPGGDTQYF,TGTGCCAGCAGCGGGGAGGGGATAGGTCCGGGAGGAGATACGCAGTATTTT,TRBJ2-3,NA,TRBD2,TRBV9
CASRDSSSYNEQFF,TGTGCCAGCAGGGACTCGAGCTCCTACAATGAGCAGTTCTTC,TRBJ2-1,NA,NA,TRBV27
CASSRDSFPSYEQYF,TGTGCCAGCAGTCGGGACAGCTTTCCCTCCTACGAGCAGTACTTC,TRBJ2-7,NA,TRBD1,TRBV6-1
CASSGRTSGMSSRPYNEQFF,TGTGCCAGCAGTGGGCGGACTAGCGGGATGAGTTCTAGACCCTACAATGAGCAGTTCTTC,TRBJ2-1,NA,TRBD2,TRBV6-1
CACSRGLVYGYTF,TGTGCCTGCTCAAGGGGGCTTGTCTATGGCTACACCTTC,TRBJ1-2,few,TRBD1,TRBV30
CASRGTSGRDTGELFF,TGTGCCAGCAGAGGGACTAGCGGGAGAGACACCGGGGAGCTGTTTTTT,TRBJ2-2,NA,TRBD2,TRBV28
CASTPGRQGYGYTF,TGTGCCAGCACTCCCGGGAGACAGGGCTATGGCTACACCTTC,TRBJ1-2,NA,TRBD1,TRBV6-1
CASSPQVELNTEAFF,TGTGCCAGCAGTCCACAGGTAGAATTGAACACTGAAGCTTTCTTT,TRBJ1-1,NA,NA,TRBV13
CASSPQGTEQETQYF,TGCGCCAGCAGCCCGCAAGGGACTGAGCAAGAGACCCAGTACTTC,TRBJ2-5,NA,NA,TRBV4-1
CASSTGTSGTTQYF,TGCGCCAGCAGCACTGGGACATCCGGGACGACGCAGTATTTT,TRBJ2-3,NA,NA,TRBV5-1
CASSLLGGTSSYNEQFF,TGTGCCAGCAGCTTGTTAGGGGGGACTAGCTCCTACAATGAGCAGTTCTTC,TRBJ2-1,NA,TRBD2,TRBV5-4
CASTTGTGELFF,TGCGCCAGCACGACGGGGACCGGGGAGCTGTTTTTT,TRBJ2-2,NA,NA,TRBV10-1
CASSTWDREKTQYF,TGTGCCAGTAGTACGTGGGACAGGGAGAAGACCCAGTACTTC,TRBJ2-5,few,TRBD1,TRBV19
CASSSGTGGYEQYF,TGTGCCAGCAGTTCCGGGACAGGGGGCTACGAGCAGTACTTC,TRBJ2-7,NA,TRBD1,TRBV6-5
CASSLAAGEPEAFF,TGTGCCAGCAGCTTGGCCGCAGGGGAGCCTGAAGCTTTCTTT,TRBJ1-1,NA,NA,TRBV5-4
CASSYSHTDTQYF,TGTGCCAGCAGTTACTCCCACACAGATACGCAGTATTTT,TRBJ2-3,NA,NA,TRBV6-6
CASSPRGQGTDTQYF,TGCGCCAGCAGCCCCAGGGGGCAAGGCACAGATACGCAGTATTTT,TRBJ2-3,NA,TRBD1,TRBV5-1
CSAVNSPLHF,TGCAGTGCCGTCAATTCACCCCTCCACTTT,TRBJ1-6,NA,NA,TRBV20-1
CASSLEAGDYEQYF,TGTGCCAGCAGCTTAGAGGCAGGGGACTACGAGCAGTACTTC,TRBJ2-7,NA,NA,TRBV7-8
CAISGTSNTEAFF,TGTGCCATCTCCGGGACATCTAACACTGAAGCTTTCTTT,TRBJ1-1,NA,NA,TRBV2
CASSPSRGPNYGYTF,TGTGCCAGCAGCCCCTCGAGGGGGCCTAACTATGGCTACACCTTC,TRBJ1-2,NA,TRBD1,TRBV6-5
CASSLDPRSDTQYF,TGCGCCAGCAGCTTGGATCCGAGGTCAGATACGCAGTATTTT,TRBJ2-3,NA,NA,TRBV5-1
CASSRRDRTYEQYF,TGTGCCAGCAGCCGCCGGGACAGAACCTACGAGCAGTACTTC,TRBJ2-7,few,TRBD1,TRBV7-9
CSGDRDGYNEQFF,TGCAGCGGCGACAGGGACGGCTACAATGAGCAGTTCTTC,TRBJ2-1,few,TRBD1,TRBV29-1
CASSPRDTDREAFF,TGTGCCAGCAGTCCCCGGGACACCGATCGTGAAGCTTTCTTT,TRBJ1-1,few,NA,TRBV27
CASSKDRAEQYF,TGTGCCAGCAGTAAGGACAGGGCCGAGCAGTACTTC,TRBJ2-7,NA,TRBD1,TRBV2
CASRPRQQQETQYF,TGTGCCAGCAGGCCCCGACAGCAACAAGAGACCCAGTACTTC,TRBJ2-5,few,NA,TRBV2
CASSFVAGVGDEQFF,TGTGCCAGCAGTTTCGTAGCGGGAGTTGGGGATGAGCAGTTCTTC,TRBJ2-1,NA,TRBD2,TRBV27
CASEAGGTGELFF,TGTGCCAGCGAGGCGGGAGGGACGGGGGAGCTGTTTTTT,TRBJ2-2,NA,TRBD2,TRBV2
CASSLVKGQGSYEQYF,TGTGCCAGCAGTCTAGTTAAGGGACAGGGTTCCTACGAGCAGTACTTC,TRBJ2-7,NA,TRBD1,TRBV2
CASSQDRGGRANEQFF,TGCGCCAGCAGCCAAGACCGGGGCGGGAGGGCTAATGAGCAGTTCTTC,TRBJ2-1,few,TRBD2,TRBV4-1
CASSVGIAGGFANTGELFF,TGTGCCAGCAGCGTAGGTATAGCGGGAGGTTTCGCGAACACCGGGGAGCTGTTTTTT,TRBJ2-2,NA,TRBD2,TRBV9
CASSLGAGGGTDTQYF,TGCGCCAGCAGCTTGGGCGCGGGAGGTGGAACAGATACGCAGTATTTT,TRBJ2-3,NA,TRBD2,TRBV5-1
CASSLVSYGYTF,TGTGCCAGCAGTCTAGTTTCCTATGGCTACACCTTC,TRBJ1-2,NA,NA,TRBV28
CASSFEEGGALSF,TGTGCCAGCAGCTTCGAAGAGGGGGGGGCTCTCAGCTTC,TRBJ2-7,NA,NA,TRBV7-8
CASRGDNLGETQYF,TGTGCCAGCAGGGGGGACAATCTGGGAGAGACCCAGTACTTC,TRBJ2-5,NA,NA,TRBV2
CAWSVPRGIYEQYF,TGTGCCTGGAGTGTCCCCAGGGGGATCTACGAGCAGTACTTC,TRBJ2-7,NA,TRBD1,TRBV30